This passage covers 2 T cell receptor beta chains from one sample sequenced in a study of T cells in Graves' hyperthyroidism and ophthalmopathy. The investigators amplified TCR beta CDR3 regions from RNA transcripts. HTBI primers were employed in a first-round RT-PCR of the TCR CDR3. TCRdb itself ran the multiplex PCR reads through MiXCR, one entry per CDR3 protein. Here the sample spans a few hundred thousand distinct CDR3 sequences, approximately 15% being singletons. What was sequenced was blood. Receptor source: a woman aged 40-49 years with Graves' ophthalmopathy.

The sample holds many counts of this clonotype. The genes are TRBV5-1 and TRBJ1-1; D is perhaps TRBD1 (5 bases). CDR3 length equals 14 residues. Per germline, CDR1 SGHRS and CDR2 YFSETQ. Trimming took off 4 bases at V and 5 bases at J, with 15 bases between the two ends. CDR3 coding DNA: TGCGCCAGCAGCCAAGGGACGGTTGGGACTGAAGCTTTCTTT. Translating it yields CASSQGTVGTEAFF.

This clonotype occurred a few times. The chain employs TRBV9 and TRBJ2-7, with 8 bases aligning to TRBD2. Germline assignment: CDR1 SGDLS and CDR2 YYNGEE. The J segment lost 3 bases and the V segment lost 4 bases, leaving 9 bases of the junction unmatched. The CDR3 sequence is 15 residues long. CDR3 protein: CASSPTTSGSYEQYF. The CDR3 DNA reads TGTGCCAGCAGCCCGACGACCAGCGGGAGCTACGAGCAGTACTTC. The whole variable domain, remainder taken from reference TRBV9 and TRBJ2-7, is DSGVTQTPKHLITATGQRVTLRCSPRSGDLSVYWYQQSLDQGLQFLIQYYNGEERAKGNILERFSAQQFPDLHSELNLSSLELGDSALYFCASSPTTSGSYEQYFGPGTRLTVT.